The entry below describes one T cell receptor beta chain. The antigen is not known. The junction departs from the called germline gene at one end, perhaps through a read error. These data belong to a study of post-analysis software for immune sequencing data. For the study at large: Included courses were relapsing-remitting and secondary progressive multiple sclerosis; progressive-relapsing multiple sclerosis was also included. Study-level findings and limits: Samples sharing a preparation batch grouped tightly together when assessed by F measure. Patients showed TRBV5-6, TRBV5-1 and TRBV20-1 among several TRBV segments more frequent than in controls. Controls had significantly higher normalized Chao1 diversity than multiple sclerosis patients.

Per the germline V gene, CDR1 is LNHNV and CDR2 is YYDKDF (reference sequence). The CDR3 runs to 18 residues. TCR beta cDNA libraries included unique molecular identifiers. Researchers reported roughly 0.5 million cDNA molecules coming from about 0.98 to 11 million T cells. TCRdb re-analysed the PCR reads in MiXCR, keeping a single row per CDR3 protein. The table has 350,000 to 500,000 distinct CDR3 sequences, 35% to 45% seen once. Sequenced input: blood. The origin of this receptor is a girl aged 2 to 9 with multiple sclerosis. The chain combines TRBV15 with TRBJ1-5, with a possible D match to TRBD1 (5 bases). The CDR3 loop reads CTTSKTTGRFLPYQPQHF. CDR3 bases: TGTACCACCAGCAAGACGACGGGACGTTTCCTTCCTTATCAGCCCCAGCATTTT. Full variable domain (outside the CDR3, taken from reference TRBV15 and TRBJ1-5): DAMVIQNPRYQVTQFGKPVTLSCSQTLNHNVMYWYQQKSSQAPKLLFHYYDKDFNNEADTPDNFQSRRPNTSFCFLDIRSPGLGDTAMYLCTTSKTTGRFLPYQPQHFGDGTRLSIL.